Included here is one TCR beta chain sequence, with context. This clone's antigen is unknown. It has no much larger one-base neighbor in the sample; base qualities were not kept. The sample comes from a study of tissue T cells after allogeneic stem cell transplantation (dated 2022 in TCRdb). As for the study more broadly: Six to eight adult allo-HCT recipients with steroid-refractory GVHD were prospectively enrolled in a research-autopsy study over a three-year period. Grafts from donors were received by all GVHD patients, with four grafts being unmodified and three being CD34-selected to deplete T cells. For viably preserved blood and marrow, CD3+ T cells were flow-sorted when cell numbers allowed, whereas DNA was extracted directly from smaller samples. The study profiled TCR beta repertoires across many tissues from research autopsies of patients with and without GVHD, plus mouse models of GVHD. Five or six GVHD patients had pre-transplant PBMCs available, and those PBMCs were of recipient origin. The human arm was conducted as a prospective observational study, and neither blinding nor randomization was performed. Every GVHD patient had gastrointestinal GVHD and was given several lines of GVHD-directed therapy, and five of the GVHD patients also had skin involvement.

Study-wide findings and limitations: Only a few T cell clones appeared in more than one patient, yet motif-based clustering showed tissue-specific repertoire signatures that were shared between patients. The study did not establish which tissue TCRs were alloreactive or antigen-specific, and some clones may have been host cells that persisted. Within patients, how anatomically similar tissues were was a major factor shaping TCR repertoire composition, regardless of disease or transplant status. In both patients and mice, only a limited portion of the TCR repertoire detected in tissues was captured by blood and spleen T cells. Sampling depth was acknowledged as a limitation, and the patient cohort was both small and clinically heterogeneous.

This sample's time point label indicates: recipient (host-origin) PBMCs collected before allo-HCT. The junction carries 18 bases between V and J, which are trimmed by 10 bases and 2 bases respectively. The germline V gene (reference sequence) yields LNHDA for CDR1 and SQIVND for CDR2. The CDR3 holds 15 amino acids from the cysteine to the phenylalanine. The DNA shown is the 45-base CDR3, in frame from base 1. The library was obtained by the immunoSEQ multiplex PCR assay. Adaptive Biotechnologies performed TCRbeta CDR3 sequencing at survey depth and reported CDR3 sequences, V/J genes, productive frequency, and template counts. Amplification of TCR beta CDR3 regions started from genomic DNA instead of RNA. The published analysis was carried out like this. Jensen-Shannon divergence was used to quantify pairwise repertoire overlap between tissues, with a value of 1 indicating complete divergence and a value of 0 indicating identical repertoires. Based on pairwise JSD values, tissues were grouped by single-linkage agglomerative hierarchical clustering, and the results were shown as dendrograms. All patient samples were analyzed with GLIPH2 using simulation_depth 1000, kmer_min_depth 3 and cdr3_length_cutoff 8, and only groups containing more than two unique CDR3s were kept. In a standardized tissue-overlap score, Jaccard GLIPH-group overlap across patients was extrapolated to a standard repertoire size of 1000 clones. To look at how diversity was associated with clinical or experimental variables, linear mixed-effect models were used, with tissue treated as a fixed effect and individual treated as a random effect. The clones in this table, taken by TCRdb from immuneACCESS, are in-frame only. Not every clone is retained; where verified, under half of the shortfall comes from an unresolved V gene, and the cause of the rest is unknown. V, J and clone size reflect that table, while D and trimming were determined from the DNA. The sample yields 35,000 to 50,000 clones; around nine tenths were counted once. Jointly, the top ten make up 3.5% to 4% of the sample.

The chain couples TRBV19 to TRBJ1-5; perhaps TRBD1 is the D gene, with 6 bases matching. The clonotype comes from a woman aged 40 to 75 who later had graft-versus-host disease after an allogeneic stem cell transplant. The sequences come from blood, collected before transplantation. The nucleotide sequence is TGTGCCACCCTCAGTGGCGCAGGGGGCAATCAGCCCCAGCATTTT. Its amino acids are CATLSGAGGNQPQHF.